These T cell receptor beta chains were read from a single sample in a study of human T cells and chemical hapten exposure. One entry per CDR3 protein, called by TCRdb with MiXCR from the RACE reads. The sample lists about 14,000 distinct CDR3 sequences; over 15% were seen once. Here the sequenced sample was whole blood, taken in connection with sensitization to the hapten diphenylcyclopropenone (DPC). Receptor source: a woman aged 25-40 years with alopecia areata. Some clones in this sample may be carry-over from other donors' samples. CDR3s include the opening cysteine and the closing phenylalanine or tryptophan. The order of the fields is D gene, V gene, CDR3 length, clone size, J gene, CDR3 protein, CDR3 DNA. D genes are given only for firm matches. A row's size may be missing; if present it is once, few, many or a size class.

d_call: -; v_call: TRBV3-1; cdr3_length: 15; clone_size: medium-sized; j_call: TRBJ1-2; cdr3_aa: CASSPLGGSSYGYTF; cdr3_nt: TGTGCCAGCAGCCCCCTCGGGGGATCTAGCTATGGCTACACCTTC
d_call: -; v_call: TRBV20-1; cdr3_length: 15; clone_size: many; j_call: TRBJ2-3; cdr3_aa: CSARDRSGHTDTQYF; cdr3_nt: TGCAGTGCTAGAGATAGGAGCGGCCACACAGATACGCAGTATTTT
d_call: TRBD1; v_call: TRBV28; cdr3_length: 16; clone_size: many; j_call: TRBJ1-2; cdr3_aa: CASLPWRAGGNGGYTF; cdr3_nt: TGTGCCAGCCTCCCCTGGAGGGCAGGGGGTAATGGTGGCTACACCTTC
d_call: TRBD1; v_call: TRBV10-2; cdr3_length: 15; clone_size: few; j_call: TRBJ1-6; cdr3_aa: CASSESIQGNSPLHF; cdr3_nt: TGCGCCAGCAGTGAGTCGATACAGGGGAATTCACCCCTCCACTTT
d_call: TRBD2; v_call: TRBV3-1; cdr3_length: 16; clone_size: -; j_call: TRBJ2-3; cdr3_aa: CASSLTSGASTDTQYF; cdr3_nt: TGTGCCAGCAGCCTGACTAGCGGGGCTAGCACAGATACGCAGTATTTT
d_call: -; v_call: TRBV28; cdr3_length: 14; clone_size: many; j_call: TRBJ1-2; cdr3_aa: CASRRTELFDGYTF; cdr3_nt: TGTGCCAGCAGGCGGACAGAACTCTTCGATGGCTACACCTTC
d_call: -; v_call: TRBV24-1; cdr3_length: 18; clone_size: -; j_call: TRBJ2-1; cdr3_aa: CATSDLGGATTSNNEQFF; cdr3_nt: TGTGCCACCAGTGATTTGGGGGGAGCGACGACCTCTAACAATGAGCAGTTCTTC
d_call: -; v_call: TRBV18; cdr3_length: 14; clone_size: medium-sized; j_call: TRBJ2-7; cdr3_aa: CASSPSAGSYEQYF; cdr3_nt: TGTGCCAGCTCACCATCGGCAGGGAGCTACGAGCAGTACTTC
d_call: -; v_call: TRBV25-1; cdr3_length: 15; clone_size: many; j_call: TRBJ2-1; cdr3_aa: CASSDRGATYNEQFF; cdr3_nt: TGTGCCAGCAGTGACCGGGGGGCAACTTACAATGAGCAGTTCTTC
d_call: TRBD1; v_call: TRBV6-6; cdr3_length: 16; clone_size: medium-sized; j_call: TRBJ2-2; cdr3_aa: CASSRTGGAITGELFF; cdr3_nt: TGTGCCAGCAGCCGGACAGGGGGCGCGATCACCGGGGAGCTGTTTTTT
d_call: TRBD2; v_call: TRBV27; cdr3_length: 15; clone_size: few; j_call: TRBJ2-3; cdr3_aa: CASSLRRLAADTQYF; cdr3_nt: TGTGCCAGCAGTCTCCGAAGACTAGCTGCAGATACGCAGTATTTT
d_call: -; v_call: TRBV11-1; cdr3_length: 15; clone_size: many; j_call: TRBJ2-1; cdr3_aa: CASSLRGGSYNEQFF; cdr3_nt: TGTGCCAGCAGCTTAAGGGGCGGCTCCTACAATGAGCAGTTCTTC
d_call: -; v_call: TRBV29-1; cdr3_length: 12; clone_size: -; j_call: TRBJ1-1; cdr3_aa: CSGRDTNTEAFF; cdr3_nt: TGCAGCGGGCGGGACACCAACACTGAAGCTTTCTTT
d_call: -; v_call: TRBV6-2/TRBV6-3; cdr3_length: 15; clone_size: medium-sized; j_call: TRBJ1-2; cdr3_aa: CASRITRMGPSGYTF; cdr3_nt: TGTGCCAGCAGGATTACACGGATGGGCCCTAGTGGCTACACCTTC
d_call: -; v_call: TRBV7-8; cdr3_length: 17; clone_size: medium-sized; j_call: TRBJ1-2; cdr3_aa: CASSDRNQDGLDYGYTF; cdr3_nt: TGTGCCAGCAGCGACCGGAACCAAGACGGTCTTGACTATGGCTACACCTTC
d_call: TRBD2; v_call: TRBV28; cdr3_length: 15; clone_size: many; j_call: TRBJ2-2; cdr3_aa: CASRLAGPHSGELFF; cdr3_nt: TGTGCCAGCCGACTAGCGGGACCCCATTCCGGGGAGCTGTTTTTT
d_call: TRBD2; v_call: TRBV5-1; cdr3_length: 16; clone_size: many; j_call: TRBJ2-3; cdr3_aa: CASSLFSGGSTDTQYF; cdr3_nt: TGCGCCAGCAGCTTGTTTTCGGGAGGAAGCACAGATACGCAGTATTTT
d_call: -; v_call: TRBV4-2; cdr3_length: 14; clone_size: many; j_call: TRBJ2-3; cdr3_aa: CASSQKSNTDTQYF; cdr3_nt: TGTGCCAGCAGCCAGAAGTCCAACACAGATACGCAGTATTTT
d_call: -; v_call: TRBV6-5; cdr3_length: 14; clone_size: -; j_call: TRBJ2-1; cdr3_aa: CASSRLTEVDEQFF; cdr3_nt: TGTGCCAGCAGTAGATTGACAGAAGTGGATGAGCAGTTCTTC
d_call: TRBD2; v_call: TRBV9; cdr3_length: 16; clone_size: few; j_call: TRBJ2-2; cdr3_aa: CASSEGVAGYTGELFF; cdr3_nt: TGTGCCAGCTCCGAGGGAGTAGCGGGTTATACCGGGGAGCTGTTTTTT